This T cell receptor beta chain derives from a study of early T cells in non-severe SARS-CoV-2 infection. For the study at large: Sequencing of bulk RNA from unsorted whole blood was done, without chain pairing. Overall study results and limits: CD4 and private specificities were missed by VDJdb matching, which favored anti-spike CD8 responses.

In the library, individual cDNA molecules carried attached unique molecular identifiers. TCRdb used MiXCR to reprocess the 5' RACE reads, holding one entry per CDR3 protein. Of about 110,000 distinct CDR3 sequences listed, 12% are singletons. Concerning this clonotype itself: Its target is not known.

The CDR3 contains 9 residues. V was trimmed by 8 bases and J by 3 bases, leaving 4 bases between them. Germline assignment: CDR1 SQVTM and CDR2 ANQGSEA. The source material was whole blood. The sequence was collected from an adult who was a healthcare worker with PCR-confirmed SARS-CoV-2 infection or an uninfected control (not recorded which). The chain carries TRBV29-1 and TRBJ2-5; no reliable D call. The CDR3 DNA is TGCAGCTATAAAGAGACCCAGTACTTC. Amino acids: CSYKETQYF.